The T cell receptor (beta chain) described here comes from a study of siplizumab effects on memory and regulatory T cells. Findings and limits, study-wide: Unstimulated subsets were the mapping target of only a minor fraction of alloreactive clones. Memory T cells appeared less diverse than naive cells, which seemed to contribute substantially to alloresponse. Suppressive function of proliferating Tregs from siplizumab cultures was not confirmed.

The germline V gene has CDR1 MNHEY and CDR2 SVGAGI. Trimming removed 2 bases from V and 4 bases from J, with 8 bases in between. There are 13 residues in the CDR3. Assay used: immunoSEQ multiplex PCR; TCRdb lists only in-frame clones, some missing. The repertoire includes over 45,000 clones, 95% to 98% of them detected once, and about 1.1% sits in the top ten. A note on this clone: The antigen is not known.

This clonotype was obtained from a human donor in good health. The V and J genes are TRBV6-5 and TRBJ1-2; D is unresolved. Sequenced material: naive CD8+ T cells sorted from blood. The CDR3 nucleotides are TGTGCCAGCAGTTACGGACCGCTCTATGGCTACACCTTC. Encoded protein: CASSYGPLYGYTF.